Following are 8 T cell receptor beta chains from one sample sequenced in a study of radiotherapy plus CTLA-4 blockade in lung cancer. Some clones are missing from TCRdb's copy, which holds only in-frame ones; the method was immunoSEQ multiplex PCR. The sample includes around 80,000 clones, roughly four fifths of them seen just once. The material was peripheral blood, obtained from a patient treated with radiotherapy plus ipilimumab. The receptors were gathered from a human donor with non-small cell lung cancer whose response to radiotherapy plus ipilimumab could not be evaluated.

The gene calls are TRBV5-1 and TRBJ2-1; 7 bases line up with TRBD1. From germline, CDR1 is SGHRS and CDR2 YFSETQ. CDR3 length equals 15 residues. V gave up 0 bases and J gave up 6 bases; unmatched junction bases: 6. In DNA form, the CDR3 reads TGCGCCAGCAGCTTGGGACAGGGCCAAACCAATGAGCAGTTCTTC. Translation gives CASSLGQGQTNEQFF.

J is TRBJ2-5 and V is TRBV30; tentative D call: TRBD1 (5 bases). V was pared by 5 bases and J by 2 bases, with 24 bases between. Germline CDR1 GTSNPN, CDR2 SVGIG (reference sequence). The CDR3 sequence is 17 residues long. CDR3 DNA sequence: TGTGCCTGGGGTGGGCCCCGCCTATCGTGGACACAAGAGACCCAGTACTTC. This codes for CAWGGPRLSWTQETQYF.

By share of the sample, this clone is medium-sized. The V gene is TRBV7-9, the J gene TRBJ1-2; D call uncertain. V lost 4 bases, J lost 2 bases, and 5 bases lay in between. The CDR3 consists of 12 residues. The germline CDR1 and CDR2 sequences are SEHNR and FQNEAQ (reference sequence). In DNA form, the CDR3 reads TGTGCCAGCAGCTCAGTCAACTATGGCTACACCTTC. Its translation is CASSSVNYGYTF.

The genes are TRBV19 and TRBJ1-2; no firm D call. Germline V gene sequence: CDR1 LNHDA, CDR2 SQIVND (reference sequence). The CDR3 has 12 residues. Deletions cut 3 bases from V and 3 bases from J, with 5 bases between. The DNA of the CDR3 is TGTGCCAGTAGTATGGGCCACTATGGCTACACCTTC. As protein: CASSMGHYGYTF.

CDR3 DNA sequence: TGTGCCAGCAGCTCATCACAGGGAGACGGCTACACCTTC. The encoded protein is CASSSSQGDGYTF. The chain employs TRBV9 and TRBJ1-2, with a weak D call TRBD1 (6 bases). The CDR3 length is 13 residues. Trimming took 4 bases from V and 8 from J, leaving 15 bases between them. The germline V gene encodes CDR1 SGDLS and CDR2 YYNGEE.

This chain links TRBV29-1 with TRBJ2-7; D may be TRBD1 (6 bases). This CDR3 is 16 amino acids long. Germline CDR1 reads SQVTM; CDR2 reads ANQGSEA. V shed 3 bases and J shed 4 bases, with 22 bases lying between them. The CDR3 bases are TGCAGCGTTGATCAACACCAGGGGAAACTCGGGTACGAGCAGTACTTC. Residues: CSVDQHQGKLGYEQYF.

The V gene is TRBV6-4, the J gene TRBJ2-3; possibly TRBD1 for D (5 bases). Germline CDR1 is MRHNA and CDR2 is SNTAGT. This CDR3 is 19 amino acids long. With 6 bases removed from V and 2 bases from J, the gap between germline ends came to 27 bases. The CDR3 here is CASRCDSRKDPHSTDTQYF. The DNA for the CDR3 is TGTGCCAGCAGGTGCGACAGTCGCAAGGACCCCCATTCCACAGATACGCAGTATTTT.

The rearrangement links TRBV7-9 to TRBJ2-7, with a tentative D call TRBD2 (5 bases). In germline, CDR1 is SEHNR, CDR2 FQNEAQ (reference sequence). There are 15 residues in the CDR3. V lost 5 bases and J lost 2, with 16 bases in between. The CDR3 DNA follows: TGTGCCAGCAGCATTCTAGGAGGTCTACCCTACGAGCAGTACTTC. Encoded protein: CASSILGGLPYEQYF.